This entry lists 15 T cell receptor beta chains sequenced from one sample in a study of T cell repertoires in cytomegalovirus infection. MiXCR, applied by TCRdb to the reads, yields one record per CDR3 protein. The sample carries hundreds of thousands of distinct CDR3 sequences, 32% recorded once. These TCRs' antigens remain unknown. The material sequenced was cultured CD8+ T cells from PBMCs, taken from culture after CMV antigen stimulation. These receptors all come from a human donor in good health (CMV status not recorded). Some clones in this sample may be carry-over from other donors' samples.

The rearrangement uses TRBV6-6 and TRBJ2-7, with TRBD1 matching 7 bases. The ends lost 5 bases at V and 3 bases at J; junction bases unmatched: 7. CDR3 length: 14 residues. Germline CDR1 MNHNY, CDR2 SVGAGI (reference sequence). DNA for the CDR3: TGTGCCAGCAGTCACAGGGGCTCATTCTACGAGCAGTACGTC. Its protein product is CASSHRGSFYEQYV.

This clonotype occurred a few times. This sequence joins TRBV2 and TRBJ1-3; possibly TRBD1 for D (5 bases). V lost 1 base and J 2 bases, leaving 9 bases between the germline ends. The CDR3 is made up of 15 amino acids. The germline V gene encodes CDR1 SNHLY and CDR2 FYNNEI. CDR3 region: CASSEGSTAGNTIYF. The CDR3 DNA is TGTGCCAGCAGTGAAGGATCGACAGCTGGAAACACCATATATTTT.

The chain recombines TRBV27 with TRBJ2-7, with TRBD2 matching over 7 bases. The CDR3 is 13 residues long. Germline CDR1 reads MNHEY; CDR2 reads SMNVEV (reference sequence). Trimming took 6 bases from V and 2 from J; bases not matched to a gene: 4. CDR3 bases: TGTGCCAGCAGGGGAGGGGAGACCTACGAGCAGTACTTC. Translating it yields CASRGGETYEQYF.

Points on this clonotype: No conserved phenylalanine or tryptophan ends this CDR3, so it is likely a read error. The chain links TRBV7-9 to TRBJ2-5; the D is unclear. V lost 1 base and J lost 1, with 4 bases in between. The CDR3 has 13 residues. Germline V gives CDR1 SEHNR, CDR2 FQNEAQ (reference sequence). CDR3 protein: CASSLELQETQYS. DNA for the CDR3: TGTGCCAGCAGCTTAGAGCTCCAAGAGACCCAGTACTCC.

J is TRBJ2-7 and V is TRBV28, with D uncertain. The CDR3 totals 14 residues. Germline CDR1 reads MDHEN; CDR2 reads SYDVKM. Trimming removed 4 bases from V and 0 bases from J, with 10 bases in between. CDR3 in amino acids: CASSSVTGSYEQYV. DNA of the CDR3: TGTGCCAGCAGTTCCGTTACTGGCTCCTACGAGCAGTACGTC.

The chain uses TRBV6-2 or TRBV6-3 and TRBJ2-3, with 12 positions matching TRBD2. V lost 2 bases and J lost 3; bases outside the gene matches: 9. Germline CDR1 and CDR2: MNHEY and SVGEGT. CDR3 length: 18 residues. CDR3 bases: TGTGCCAGCAGTTACCTGTTAGCGACTAGCGGGGGAACAGATACGCAGTATTTT. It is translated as CASSYLLATSGGTDTQYF.

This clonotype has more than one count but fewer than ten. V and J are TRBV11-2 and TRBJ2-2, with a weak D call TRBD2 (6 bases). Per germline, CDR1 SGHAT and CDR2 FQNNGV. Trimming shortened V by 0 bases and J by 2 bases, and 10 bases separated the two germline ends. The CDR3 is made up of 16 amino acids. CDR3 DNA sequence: TGTGCCAGCAGCTTAGAATCGGGGGAAAACACCGGGGAGCTGTTTTTT. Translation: CASSLESGENTGELFF.

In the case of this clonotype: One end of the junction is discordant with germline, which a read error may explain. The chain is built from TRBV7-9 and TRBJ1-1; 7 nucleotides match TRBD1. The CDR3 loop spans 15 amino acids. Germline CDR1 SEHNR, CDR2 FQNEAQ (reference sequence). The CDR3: CASSLAARGNPEAFF. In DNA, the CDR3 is TGTGCCAGCAGCTTAGCGGCCAGGGGGAACCCTGAAGCTTTCTTT.

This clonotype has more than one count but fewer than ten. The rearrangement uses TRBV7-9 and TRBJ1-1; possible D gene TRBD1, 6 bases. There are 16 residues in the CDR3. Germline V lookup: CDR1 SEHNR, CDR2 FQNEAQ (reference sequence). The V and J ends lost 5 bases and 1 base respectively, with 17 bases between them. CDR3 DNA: TGTGCCAGCAGCCAGACGACCGGGACAACGAACACTGAAGCTTTCTTT. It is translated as CASSQTTGTTNTEAFF.

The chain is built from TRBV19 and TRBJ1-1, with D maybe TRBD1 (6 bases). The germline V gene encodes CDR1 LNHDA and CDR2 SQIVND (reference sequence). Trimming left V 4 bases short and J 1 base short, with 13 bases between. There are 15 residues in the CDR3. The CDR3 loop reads CASSTSSGANTEAFF. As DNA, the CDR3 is TGTGCCAGTAGTACCTCCTCAGGGGCGAACACTGAAGCTTTCTTT.

The CDR3, as DNA: TGTGCCAACACCCAGCCCCGCTACCAAGAGACCCAGTACTTC. Its translation is CANTQPRYQETQYF. V usage is TRBV7-6 and J usage is TRBJ2-5; D gene uncertain. The CDR3 extends over 14 amino acids. CDR1 is SGHVS, CDR2 FNYEAQ, per germline. Trimming removed 10 bases at V and 0 bases at J, with 15 bases between.

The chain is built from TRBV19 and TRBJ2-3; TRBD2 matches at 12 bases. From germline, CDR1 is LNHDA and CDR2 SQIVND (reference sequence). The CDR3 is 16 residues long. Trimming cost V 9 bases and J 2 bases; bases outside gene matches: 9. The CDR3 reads CASTKTSGGFTDTQYF. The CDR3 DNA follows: TGTGCCAGCACTAAGACTAGCGGGGGCTTCACAGATACGCAGTATTTT.

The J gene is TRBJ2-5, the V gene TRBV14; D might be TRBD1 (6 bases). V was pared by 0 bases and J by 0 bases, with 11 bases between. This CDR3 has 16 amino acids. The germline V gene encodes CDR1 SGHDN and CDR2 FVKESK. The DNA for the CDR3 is TGTGCCAGCAGCCAAGATGGACAGAGGTACCAAGAGACCCAGTACTTC. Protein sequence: CASSQDGQRYQETQYF.

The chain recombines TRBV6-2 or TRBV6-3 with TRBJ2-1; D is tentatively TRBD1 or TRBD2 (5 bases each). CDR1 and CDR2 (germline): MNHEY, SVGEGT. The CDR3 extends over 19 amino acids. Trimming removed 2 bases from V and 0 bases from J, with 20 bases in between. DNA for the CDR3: TGTGCCAGCAGTTACACGGGACCATGGGCAGGGAGCTCCTACAATGAGCAGTTCTTC. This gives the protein CASSYTGPWAGSSYNEQFF.

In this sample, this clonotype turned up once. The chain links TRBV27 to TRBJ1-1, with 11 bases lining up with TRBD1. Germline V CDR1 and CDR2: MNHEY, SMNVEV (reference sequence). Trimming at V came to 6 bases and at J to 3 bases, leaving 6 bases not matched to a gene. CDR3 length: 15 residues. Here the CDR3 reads CASRDRGRRDTEAFF. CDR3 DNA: TGTGCCAGCAGGGACAGGGGGCGTCGAGACACTGAAGCTTTCTTT.